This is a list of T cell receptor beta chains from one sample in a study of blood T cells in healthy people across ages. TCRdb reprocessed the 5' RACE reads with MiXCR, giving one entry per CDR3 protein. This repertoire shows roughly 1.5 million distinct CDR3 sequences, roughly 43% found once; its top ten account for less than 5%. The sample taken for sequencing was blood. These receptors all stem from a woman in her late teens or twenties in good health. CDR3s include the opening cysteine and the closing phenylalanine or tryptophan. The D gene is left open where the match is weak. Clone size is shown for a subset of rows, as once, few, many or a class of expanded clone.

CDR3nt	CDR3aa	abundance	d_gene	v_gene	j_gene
TGCGCCAGCAGCCCCGATGCCGTACTTGCCAACGTCCTGACTTTC	CASSPDAVLANVLTF	few	.	TRBV4-1	TRBJ2-6
TGTGCCAGCAGCCCCCCGCTGAACACTGAAGCTTTCTTT	CASSPPLNTEAFF	few	.	TRBV7-9	TRBJ1-1
TGTGCCAGCAGTTTAAGGGACAGGGAAGCTTTCTTT	CASSLRDREAFF	.	TRBD1	TRBV12-3/TRBV12-4	TRBJ1-1
TGTGCCAGCAGCCCTAGACCGGGACTAGCGGGGACCTGGGAGACCCAGTACTTC	CASSPRPGLAGTWETQYF	few	TRBD2	TRBV11-2	TRBJ2-5
TGCAGTGGCCTTGGGGGGAATGAGCAGTTCTTC	CSGLGGNEQFF	few	.	TRBV20-1	TRBJ2-1
TGTGCCAGCAGTTACTCGAGAACAGGGACCTATGGCTACACCTTC	CASSYSRTGTYGYTF	.	.	TRBV6-5	TRBJ1-2
TGTGCCAGCAGTTACGCGAGACTAGCTCCCTTTCAATACGAGCAGTACTTC	CASSYARLAPFQYEQYF	.	TRBD2	TRBV6-2/TRBV6-3	TRBJ2-7
TGTGCCAGCACCCCAGGGGGCGGCCCTAAAGAGACCCAGTACTTC	CASTPGGGPKETQYF	.	TRBD1	TRBV12-3/TRBV12-4	TRBJ2-5
TGCGCCAGCAGCCAAGATGTGGGACAGGGGGCTGGGGCCAACGTCCTGACTTTC	CASSQDVGQGAGANVLTF	.	TRBD1	TRBV4-3	TRBJ2-6
TGCGCCAGCAGCACCGGGACTAGCAGTAGCACAGATACGCAGTATTTT	CASSTGTSSSTDTQYF	.	TRBD2	TRBV5-1	TRBJ2-3
TGTGCCAACAGCACCCCTTACAATGAGCAGTTCTTC	CANSTPYNEQFF	.	.	TRBV9	TRBJ2-1
TGCAGTGCTAGACCACAGGGGTGGGAGACCCAGTACTTC	CSARPQGWETQYF	few	TRBD1	TRBV20-1	TRBJ2-5
TGCAGTGCTAGACCCCCCGCAGGGGACTTTGGTGGCTACACCTTC	CSARPPAGDFGGYTF	few	.	TRBV20-1	TRBJ1-2
TGCAGTGCTAAAGGGGACACGAATCAGCCCCAGCATTTT	CSAKGDTNQPQHF	.	.	TRBV20-1	TRBJ1-5
TGTGCCAGCACCGAACAGGGGTTCTACGAGCAGTACTTC	CASTEQGFYEQYF	.	TRBD1	TRBV6-1	TRBJ2-7
TGCAGCGTTGTGGCCAGGAACACTGAAGCTTTCTTT	CSVVARNTEAFF	.	.	TRBV29-1	TRBJ1-1
TGTGCCAGCAGTCCAATCGGAGCCCCTTTGAACACTGAAGCTTTCTTT	CASSPIGAPLNTEAFF	.	.	TRBV28	TRBJ1-1
TGCGCCAGCAGCCAACGGACAGAGGCTGGGGCTAACTATGGCTACACCTTC	CASSQRTEAGANYGYTF	.	.	TRBV4-3	TRBJ1-2
TGTGCCAGCACCGTCTGGACTAGCGGGACCTCCTACGAGCAGTACTTC	CASTVWTSGTSYEQYF	.	TRBD2	TRBV6-6	TRBJ2-7
TGTGCCAGCAGTTCAGGACAGGGGCATTTGCAGCCCCAGCATTTT	CASSSGQGHLQPQHF	.	TRBD1	TRBV27	TRBJ1-5
TGTGCCAGCAGCTTAATTGGGGCCACTGAAGCTTTCTTT	CASSLIGATEAFF	.	.	TRBV11-2	TRBJ1-1
TGTGCCAGCAGCTTAGACAGGGTAAAAGAGACCCAGTACTTC	CASSLDRVKETQYF	few	.	TRBV7-2	TRBJ2-5
TGTGCCAGCAGCGACCCGACTAGCGGGCCGTCCTACAATGAGCAGTTCTTC	CASSDPTSGPSYNEQFF	.	TRBD2	TRBV3-1	TRBJ2-1
TGTGCCTGGAGTAAACCGGGACAAAACTCCTACGAGCAGTACTTC	CAWSKPGQNSYEQYF	.	.	TRBV30	TRBJ2-7
TGTGCCAGCAGCCCCCTTAAGGTGGGGGTCTACTTCACAGATACGCAGTATTTT	CASSPLKVGVYFTDTQYF	few	.	TRBV27	TRBJ2-3
TGTGCCAGCAGTCAGGACTTTTCTAGGTACAATGAGCAGTTCTTC	CASSQDFSRYNEQFF	.	.	TRBV12-3/TRBV12-4	TRBJ2-1
TGTGCCAGCAACAGCGCAGAGCTAACAGCAGATACGCAGTATTTT	CASNSAELTADTQYF	few	.	TRBV6-5	TRBJ2-3
TGCGCCAGCAGCTCCAAGGGTATCCGTCATGAAAAACTGTTTTTT	CASSSKGIRHEKLFF	few	.	TRBV5-1	TRBJ1-4
TGTGCCAGCACGGACAGGGACCTTTACGAAAAACTGTTTTTT	CASTDRDLYEKLFF	.	TRBD1	TRBV6-2/TRBV6-3	TRBJ1-4
TGTGCCAGCAGTTTAACCTCCGGGACAGGGCGCTACGAGCAGTACTTC	CASSLTSGTGRYEQYF	few	TRBD1	TRBV28	TRBJ2-7
TGTGCCAGCAGCTCCTCAGGGCTCGATTACAATGAGCAGTTCTTC	CASSSSGLDYNEQFF	.	.	TRBV7-9	TRBJ2-1
TGTGCCAGCAGTTTAGGGGTGGCCACTATGCGTAACACTGAAGCTTTCTTT	CASSLGVATMRNTEAFF	.	.	TRBV27	TRBJ1-1
TGTGCCACCGACACAGGGACGGGGACCGGGGAGCTGTTTTTT	CATDTGTGTGELFF	.	.	TRBV25-1	TRBJ2-2
TGTGCCAGCAGCATAACTAGCGGGAGTAGCTCCTACGAGCAGTACTTC	CASSITSGSSSYEQYF	few	TRBD2	TRBV9	TRBJ2-7
TGCAGCGTTCAAGGTCTGGTCACAGATACGCAGTATTTT	CSVQGLVTDTQYF	many	.	TRBV29-1	TRBJ2-3
TGTGCCAGCAGCTTAACGGGACTAGCGGGCCGGATACCCAATGAGCAGTTCTTC	CASSLTGLAGRIPNEQFF	once	TRBD2	TRBV7-8	TRBJ2-1
TGTGCCACCAGCAGAGTGGCAGGTAACTACGAGCAGTACTTC	CATSRVAGNYEQYF	.	.	TRBV15	TRBJ2-7